This TCR beta chain was captured by sequencing in a study of monozygotic twins with inflammatory bowel disease. This CDR3 comprises 16 residues. Germline V gene sequence: CDR1 MNHEY, CDR2 SMNVEV (reference sequence). Each of TCRalpha and TCRbeta cDNA went through two nested PCRs, lasting approximately 17 and 9 cycles. Each CDR3 protein gets one entry in TCRdb, which reprocessed the 5' RACE reads and gives no DNA. The sample includes some 450,000 distinct CDR3 sequences. Study results and limitations: Among IBD patients, fewer clonotypes were shared with others than among healthy twins, especially with disease activity. Since immunosuppressive treatments differed, patient repertoires may have gained added variability. Healthy co-twins exceeded IBD patients in TCRbeta diversity as measured by inverse Simpson.

For this clonotype: Its antigen remains unknown.

This TCR came from a human donor with ulcerative colitis or Crohn's disease, or a healthy co-twin of an affected twin (not recorded which). The material sequenced was blood. The chain links TRBV27 to TRBJ1-6; there is no DNA to check the TCRdb D call of TRBD1. The chain's CDR3 is CASSFTTGSLNSPLHF.